A single sample is the source of the 24 T cell receptor beta chains below, sequenced in a study of T-cell memory formation after mild COVID-19. TCRdb recomputed calls from the 5' RACE reads with MiXCR, one row per CDR3 protein. This table has 350,000 to 450,000 distinct CDR3 sequences, more than 20% appearing once. Sequenced sample: PBMCs or a T cell subset sorted from them (not recorded which). These receptor sequences come from an adult woman who had mild COVID-19 (a few samples of this study predate the infection). Cell type and time point are not known.

The DNA of the CDR3 is TGTGCCAGCAGCACTCGACAGGACCGGGCGAACACTGAAGCTTTCTTT. Residues: CASSTRQDRANTEAFF. The V gene is TRBV9, the J gene TRBJ1-1, with D tentatively TRBD1 (6 bases). Trimming removed 4 bases at V and 1 base at J, with 17 bases between. CDR3 length: 16 residues. Per germline, CDR1 SGDLS and CDR2 YYNGEE.

This clonotype was picked up a small number of times. CDR3 sequence (DNA): TGCGCCAGCAGCTTGGAAGTCGATAATTCACCCCTCCACTTT. Amino acid sequence: CASSLEVDNSPLHF. The chain employs TRBV5-1 and TRBJ1-6; D not resolved. V lost 0 bases and J 5 bases, leaving 6 bases between the germline ends. This CDR3 is built from 14 residues. CDR1 and CDR2 (germline): SGHRS, YFSETQ.

The rearrangement uses TRBV7-9 and TRBJ2-1; D is possibly TRBD1 (5 bases). The CDR3 totals 15 residues. The germline V gene has CDR1 SEHNR and CDR2 FQNEAQ (reference sequence). V lost 1 base and J lost 5, with 12 bases in between. The CDR3 is CASSLVWGEHNEQFF. CDR3 DNA sequence: TGTGCCAGCAGCTTAGTCTGGGGCGAACACAATGAGCAGTTCTTC.

The chain joins TRBV19 to TRBJ1-5; a weak D match, TRBD1 (6 bases). V was pared by 4 bases and J by 3 bases, with 7 bases between. The germline V gene has CDR1 LNHDA and CDR2 SQIVND (reference sequence). CDR3 length equals 13 residues. The CDR3 loop reads CASSRGPNQPQHF. DNA for the CDR3: TGTGCCAGTAGTAGGGGGCCCAATCAGCCCCAGCATTTT. The variable domain in full, completed from reference TRBV19 and TRBJ1-5, reads DGGITQSPKYLFRKEGQNVTLSCEQNLNHDAMYWYRQDPGQGLRLIYYSQIVNDFQKGDIAEGYSVSREKKESFPLTVTSAQKNPTAFYLCASSRGPNQPQHFGDGTRLSIL.

This clonotype has more than one count but fewer than ten. This rearrangement joins TRBV7-8 to TRBJ1-1; D is undetermined. Germline loops: CDR1 SGHVS, CDR2 FQNEAQ. This CDR3 is built from 12 residues. The V end lost 3 bases, the J end lost 11 bases, and 13 bases lay between the germline ends. CDR3 sequence reads: CASSLSTPGAFF. CDR3 in DNA: TGTGCCAGCAGCTTGAGCACCCCTGGCGCTTTCTTT.

A few counts support this clonotype. The chain carries TRBV7-2 and TRBJ2-4; perhaps TRBD2 as D (5 bases). V gave up 10 bases and J gave up 0 bases, with 13 bases separating them. The CDR3 runs to 14 residues. Germline V gene data show CDR1 as SGHTA and CDR2 as FQGNSA. The chain's CDR3 is CAIHRAGAKNIQYF. In DNA, the CDR3 is TGTGCCATCCATCGCGCGGGAGCCAAAAACATTCAGTACTTC.

This sequence joins TRBV11-2 and TRBJ2-2, with 7 bases identical to TRBD2. Unmatched junction bases numbered 1, after V lost 2 bases and J lost 7 bases. The CDR3 has 13 amino acids. The germline V gene encodes CDR1 SGHAT and CDR2 FQNNGV. CDR3 coding DNA: TGTGCCAGCAGCTTACAGCGGGACGGGGAGCTGTTTTTT. The encoded protein is CASSLQRDGELFF.

The rearrangement joins TRBV7-6 to TRBJ1-2; possible D gene TRBD1, 6 bases. This CDR3 spans 15 amino acids. Germline-derived CDR1 and CDR2 are SGHVS and FNYEAQ. The V end lost 1 base, the J end lost 4 bases, and 13 bases lay between the germline ends. The CDR3 nucleotides are TGTGCCAGCAGCTTAGAGGCGGGGGCCAGCTATGGCTACACCTTC. Its translation is CASSLEAGASYGYTF. Full variable domain (missing parts from reference TRBV7-6 and TRBJ1-2): GAGVSQSPRYKVTKRGQDVALRCDPISGHVSLYWYRQALGQGPEFLTYFNYEAQQDKSGLPNDRFSAERPEGSISTLTIQRTEQRDSAMYRCASSLEAGASYGYTFGSGTRLTVV.

This chain connects TRBV20-1 to TRBJ2-5; 8 bases map to TRBD2. After removal of 5 bases from V and 5 bases from J, the junction contained 10 bases not matched to a gene. Germline V gives CDR1 DFQATT, CDR2 SNEGSKA (reference sequence). CDR3 length: 14 residues. The DNA of the CDR3 is TGCAGTGCTTCCACTAGCGGTCCGCAGGAGACCCAGTACTTC. Encoded protein: CSASTSGPQETQYF.

This clonotype was detected many times. The rearrangement joins TRBV7-2 to TRBJ2-3; D is undetermined. The CDR3 is 12 residues long. The V end was cut by 5 bases, the J end by 0 bases, with 3 bases between. Germline V gene sequence: CDR1 SGHTA, CDR2 FQGNSA. This chain's CDR3 is CASSVSTDTQYF. Written as DNA, the CDR3 is TGTGCCAGCAGCGTAAGCACAGATACGCAGTATTTT.

In this sample, this clonotype turned up a few times. The gene calls are TRBV11-2 and TRBJ1-2; 10 bases map to TRBD1. V shed 6 bases, J shed 6 bases, and the junction held 7 bases outside the gene matches. The CDR3 spans 14 residues. Germline CDR1 SGHAT, CDR2 FQNNGV. The CDR3 reads CASRSPGQGNGYTF. The CDR3 DNA follows: TGTGCCAGCAGATCTCCGGGACAGGGGAATGGCTACACCTTC.

This rearrangement joins TRBV30 to TRBJ1-1; D is possibly TRBD1 (6 bases). Germline values: CDR1 GTSNPN, CDR2 SVGIG (reference sequence). This CDR3 is built from 13 residues. V gave up 3 bases and J gave up 7 bases, with 15 bases separating them. As DNA, the CDR3 is TGTGCCTGGAGCAAGAAGGGGGTTGGTGAAGCTTTCTTT. It codes for CAWSKKGVGEAFF.

This clonotype was seen a few times. This sequence joins TRBV27 and TRBJ2-1; 8 positions match TRBD1. This CDR3 has 17 amino acids. V shed 6 bases, J shed 6 bases, and the junction held 16 bases outside the gene matches. In germline, CDR1 is MNHEY, CDR2 SMNVEV (reference sequence). Here the CDR3 DNA reads TGTGCCAGCAGCCCTATTGGTCGACAGGGGATTGGCAATGAGCAGTTCTTC. Translating gives CASSPIGRQGIGNEQFF.

The genes are TRBV20-1 and TRBJ2-7; 11 bases line up with TRBD1. The CDR3 runs 16 residues. The J segment lost 2 bases and the V segment lost 0 bases, leaving 6 bases of the junction unmatched. Germline V lookup: CDR1 DFQATT, CDR2 SNEGSKA (reference sequence). The CDR3 bases are TGCAGTGCTAGAGACGTGGGGGACAGGGGGGCCTACGAGCAGTACTTC. Amino acids: CSARDVGDRGAYEQYF.

The chain uses TRBV25-1 and TRBJ2-2; TRBD1 agrees at 7 bases. The CDR3 extends over 17 amino acids. Germline CDR1 MGHDK, CDR2 SYGVNS. Trimming took 5 bases from V and 0 from J; bases not matched to a gene: 9. The CDR3 nucleotides read TGTGCCAGCAGTCCGAATCCCAGGGGGTCGAACACCGGGGAGCTGTTTTTT. Translating it yields CASSPNPRGSNTGELFF.

This clonotype was observed at least ten times. The V and J genes are TRBV7-2 and TRBJ2-5; 7 bases fit TRBD1. The CDR3 extends over 15 amino acids. Per the germline V gene, CDR1 is SGHTA and CDR2 is FQGNSA. With V trimmed by 0 bases and J by 3 bases, 4 bases remained unmatched. The CDR3 DNA follows: TGTGCCAGCAGCTTAGCTGGGACAGCCAAAGAGACCCAGTACTTC. Its protein product is CASSLAGTAKETQYF.

This clonotype was counted a few times. The chain couples TRBV6-2 or TRBV6-3 to TRBJ1-1; D gene uncertain. The CDR3 runs to 14 residues. V was cut by 4 bases and J by 1 base, with 10 bases left in between. Germline V gene sequence: CDR1 MNHEY, CDR2 SVGEGT. CDR3 in amino acids: CASSFSDPNTEAFF. In nucleotides, the CDR3 is TGTGCCAGCAGTTTTTCAGACCCGAACACTGAAGCTTTCTTT.

The chain joins TRBV4-1 to TRBJ1-2, with D perhaps TRBD1 (5 bases). Looked up from germline, CDR1 is MGHRA and CDR2 is YSYEKL. V lost 1 base and J 8 bases, leaving 11 bases between the germline ends. The CDR3 runs 13 residues. The CDR3 reads CASSQVSGTGYTF. The CDR3 DNA reads as TGCGCCAGCAGCCAAGTCTCAGGGACCGGCTACACCTTC.

The chain employs TRBV2 and TRBJ1-2; 7 bases match TRBD1. Germline trimming cut 6 bases from V and 6 bases from J; bases unmatched to any gene: 7. The CDR3 contains 13 residues. CDR1 and CDR2 from the germline V gene are SNHLY and FYNNEI. CDR3 sequence reads: CASSEDRLDGYTF. DNA for the CDR3: TGTGCCAGCAGCGAGGACAGGTTGGATGGCTACACCTTC.

This clonotype was observed at least ten times. The chain uses TRBV9 and TRBJ2-3; perhaps TRBD1 as D (5 bases). This CDR3 is 11 amino acids long. V was shortened by 7 bases and J by 6 bases, with 9 bases between the two germline ends. CDR1 and CDR2 (germline): SGDLS, YYNGEE. CDR3 sequence reads: CASGRADTQYF. DNA of the CDR3: TGTGCCAGCGGCAGGGCTGATACGCAGTATTTT.

This clonotype occurred a few times. This rearrangement joins TRBV7-9 to TRBJ2-3; TRBD1 is a possible D gene (5 bases). CDR1 SEHNR and CDR2 FQNEAQ come from the germline V gene (reference sequence). CDR3 length: 13 residues. Trimming removed 6 bases at V and 5 bases at J, with 12 bases between. CDR3 sequence: CASSSGLGDTQYF. The CDR3 DNA reads TGTGCCAGCAGTTCAGGGCTGGGAGATACGCAGTATTTT. Based on the CDR3 plus reference TRBV7-9 and TRBJ2-3, the full variable domain is DTGVSQNPRHKITKRGQNVTFRCDPISEHNRLYWYRQTLGQGPEFLTYFQNEAQLEKSRLLSDRFSAERPKGSFSTLEIQRTEQGDSAMYLCASSSGLGDTQYFGPGTRLTVL.

The V gene is TRBV9, the J gene TRBJ2-1; TRBD1 might be the D (6 bases). The CDR3 is 16 residues long. Germline loops: CDR1 SGDLS, CDR2 YYNGEE. Trimming took 3 bases from V and 2 from J, leaving 15 bases between them. This CDR3 reads CASSADHRDAYNEQFF. CDR3 in DNA: TGTGCCAGCAGCGCGGATCACAGGGATGCCTACAATGAGCAGTTCTTC.

This clonotype was observed a handful of times. The rearrangement joins TRBV12-3 or TRBV12-4 to TRBJ1-1; D is unresolved. The CDR3 extends over 13 amino acids. The germline V and J ends were trimmed by 6 bases and 5 bases, with 13 bases remaining between them. CDR3 sequence: CASSASTRTEAFF. DNA of the CDR3: TGTGCCAGCAGCGCCAGTACGAGGACTGAAGCTTTCTTT.

The rearrangement joins TRBV12-3 or TRBV12-4 to TRBJ1-3; TRBD1 is a possible D gene (5 bases). This CDR3 is built from 16 residues. V lost 2 bases and J 4 bases, leaving 15 bases between the germline ends. The CDR3 loop is CASSLRGRGFGNTIYF. The DNA for the CDR3 is TGTGCCAGCAGTTTACGGGGACGGGGTTTCGGAAACACCATATATTTT.